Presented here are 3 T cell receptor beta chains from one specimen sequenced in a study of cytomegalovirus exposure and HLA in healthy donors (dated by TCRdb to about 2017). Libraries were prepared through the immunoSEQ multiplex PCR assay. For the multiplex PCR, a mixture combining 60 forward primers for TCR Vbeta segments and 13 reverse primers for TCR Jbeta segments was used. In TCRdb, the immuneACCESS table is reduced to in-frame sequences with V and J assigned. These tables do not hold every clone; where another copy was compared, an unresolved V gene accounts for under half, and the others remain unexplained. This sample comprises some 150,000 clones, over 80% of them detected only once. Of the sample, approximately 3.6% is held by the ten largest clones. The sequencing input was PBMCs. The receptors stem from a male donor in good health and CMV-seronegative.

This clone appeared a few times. This CDR3 reads CSVDRGTDYYGYTF. The CDR3 DNA is TGCAGCGTAGATAGAGGGACAGACTACTATGGCTACACCTTC. The chain links TRBV29-1 to TRBJ1-2; 7 bases are shared with TRBD1. Losses at the gene ends were 6 bases for V and 3 bases for J; bases not matched to a gene: 10. CDR1 is SQVTM and CDR2 is ANQGSEA in the germline V gene. This CDR3 is built from 14 residues. The variable domain in full, with the rest retrieved from reference TRBV29-1 and TRBJ1-2, is SAVISQKPSRDICQRGTSLTIQCQVDSQVTMMFWYRQQPGQSLTLIATANQGSEATYESGFVIDKFPISRPNLTFSTLTVSNMSPEDSSIYLCSVDRGTDYYGYTFGSGTRLTVV.

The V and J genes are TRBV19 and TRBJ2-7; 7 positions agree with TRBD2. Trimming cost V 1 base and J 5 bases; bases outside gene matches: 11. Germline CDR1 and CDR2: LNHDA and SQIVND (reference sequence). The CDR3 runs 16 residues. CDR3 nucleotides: TGTGCCAGTAGTATAGCCGGTCGGCAGGGAGGGAACGAGCAGTACTTC. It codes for CASSIAGRQGGNEQYF.

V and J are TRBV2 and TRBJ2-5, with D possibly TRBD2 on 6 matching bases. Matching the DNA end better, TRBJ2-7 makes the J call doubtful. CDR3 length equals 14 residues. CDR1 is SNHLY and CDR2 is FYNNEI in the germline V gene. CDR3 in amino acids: CAGKLAGEAYEQYF. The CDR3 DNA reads TGTGCCGGTAAACTAGCCGGAGAGGCCTACGAGCAGTACTTC.